The 5 T cell receptor beta chains listed next were all sequenced from one sample in a study of T-cell memory formation after mild COVID-19. Each CDR3 protein is one row after TCRdb ran MiXCR on the 5' RACE reads. The table has some 14,000 distinct CDR3 sequences, about 11% seen once. The sequencing input was PBMCs or a T cell subset sorted from them (not recorded which). These receptors originate from an adult woman who had mild COVID-19 (a few samples of this study predate the infection). Cell type and time point are not known.

This clonotype is classed as medium-sized (0.01 to 0.1%). The genes are TRBV12-3 or TRBV12-4 and TRBJ2-1, with 9 bases matching TRBD1. J gave up 0 bases and V 5 bases, and 2 bases lay outside the gene matches. This CDR3 comprises 15 residues. CDR3 DNA sequence: TGTGCCAGCAGTCTGGACAGGGGCTCCTACAATGAGCAGTTCTTC. Amino acid sequence: CASSLDRGSYNEQFF.

This clonotype has a count of ten or more. The chain combines TRBV18 with TRBJ2-2; 11 bases map to TRBD2. The CDR3 has 17 amino acids. Germline V gene sequence: CDR1 KGHSH, CDR2 LQKENI. The ends lost 3 bases at V and 6 bases at J; junction bases unmatched: 9. The DNA for the CDR3 is TGTGCCAGCTCACCGAAGCAACTAGCGGGAGTGGCCGGGGAGCTGTTTTTT. This encodes CASSPKQLAGVAGELFF.

The chain links TRBV5-4 to TRBJ1-5; TRBD1 is a possible D gene (5 bases). The CDR3 loop spans 15 amino acids. V lost 4 bases to trimming and J lost 0 bases, with 11 bases between them. The germline V gene encodes CDR1 SGHNT and CDR2 YYREEE (reference sequence). The CDR3 nucleotides read TGTGCCAGCAGCATGGGACTGGATAGCAATCAGCCCCAGCATTTT. Protein sequence: CASSMGLDSNQPQHF.

This clonotype came up many times. The genes are TRBV6-5 and TRBJ2-7; 7 positions agree with TRBD2. Germline V lookup: CDR1 MNHEY, CDR2 SVGAGI. This CDR3 has 15 residues. V was pared by 5 bases and J by 3 bases, with 10 bases of the junction left unmatched. For the CDR3, the DNA is TGTGCCAGCAGTCCAAGGGCGGGAGCGGGCTACGAGCAGTACTTC. It yields the protein CASSPRAGAGYEQYF.

This clonotype is classed as medium-sized. The chain is built from TRBV12-3 or TRBV12-4 and TRBJ2-5; 7 nucleotides line up with TRBD2. V shed 3 bases and J 1 base; nucleotides not matched to a gene: 5. The CDR3 covers 15 residues. CDR3: CASSFDGRIQETQYF. The CDR3 bases are TGTGCCAGCAGTTTCGACGGGAGGATCCAAGAGACCCAGTACTTC.